Listed here is a single T cell receptor beta chain. Its matching antigen is unknown. Researchers used the Oncomine TCR Beta short-read assay to sequence DNA from cultured CD4+ T cells. TCRdb itself ran the PCR reads through MiXCR, one entry per CDR3 protein. Seen here are more than 12,000 distinct CDR3 sequences, 45% to 50% observed once, and the top ten hold approximately 13%. The source of the sample is a study of vaccination and CD4 T cells after COVID-19. Treatment here: approximately 11-day PBMC culture with coronavirus spike peptide pools or control peptides (ViraFEST assay). Negative selection separated CD4+ T cells from roughly nine-day cultures. CDR1 is KGHSH, CDR2 LQKENI, per germline. Trimming took 4 bases from V and 1 from J, leaving 11 bases between them. There are 14 residues in the CDR3.

The specimen was CD4+ T cells from blood, cultured in vitro. This TCR derives from a human donor who had recovered from COVID-19. The V and J genes are TRBV18 and TRBJ2-7, with a weak D call TRBD1 (6 bases). CDR3 protein: CASSLKTGSYEQYF. The CDR3 region has the DNA TGTGCCAGCTCACTAAAAACAGGGTCCTACGAGCAGTACTTC.